This TCR beta chain was retrieved from a study of shared clonotypes between healthy human individuals (dated by TCRdb to the early 2020s). About the investigation overall: The cohort included a few men and a couple of women between 18 and 49 years of age. For each donor, three plates each were used for CD4 naive and CD4 memory, two plates were used for CD8 naive, and one plate was used for CD8 memory. Blood TCR repertoires of a handful of healthy adults were deeply sequenced to estimate repertoire size and the extent of clonotype sharing between individuals. To increase sequencing depth and limit assay-specific biases, different laboratories used diverse techniques to prepare libraries and sequence TCR repertoires. Each donor's leukapheresis produced roughly between roughly 0.85 and 9.5 billion PBMCs.

General study outcomes and caveats: About 4.5% of naive CD4, 3% to 4% of naive CD8, about 2.1% of memory CD4, and roughly 0.4% of memory CD8 clonotypes were shared across several donors. Sampling was restricted to blood, and TCR repertoires in tissues likely differ from the TCR repertoires found in blood. Because the study included only a small number of donors, the genetic and exposure-history diversity represented was limited. Rarefaction of sorted-subset datasets indicated incomplete sequencing despite the large sequencing depth. Estimated clonotype richness was generally larger for naive than for memory subsets. Higher generation probabilities were observed for clonotypes shared by all four sorted-subset donors than for non-shared clonotypes. Based on pairwise subsampling, the degree of clonotype sharing among donors was expected to be affected by sequencing depth.

Turning to this clone: Its cognate antigen has yet to be identified. Base qualities are missing; no much larger clone stands one base away.

TCR CDR3 regions were amplified from genomic DNA by multiplex PCR using the deep immunoSEQ assay. For each cell subset, the extracted genomic DNA was distributed evenly across all wells of several immunoSEQ 96-well plates, and each plate served as one replicate. Each replicate PCR for sorted subsets received about 220 ng genomic DNA, equal to 28,000 or so T cell genomes. The purified libraries were quantified using a Qubit 3.0 fluorometer, sized with a Bioanalyzer 2100, and then quantified again using the KAPA Library Quantification kit. A separate single-read 150-cycle Illumina NextSeq 550 flow cell was used to sequence each immunoSEQ 96-well plate. In the original analysis: Because the immunoSEQ output included only junctional sequences and no quality scores, the filtering could not be the same as the filtering used for full-length reads. To assign V/J genes and CDR3, sequences were annotated against IMGT germline references using PyIR, a Python wrapper for IgBLAST v1.9. Reads were removed for weak V/J assignments (E-value above 1e-6), missing CDR3, stop codons, out-of-frame junctions, or ambiguous translated residues. V3J clonotypes were defined as sequences sharing an identical inferred V gene, J gene, and CDR3 amino acid sequence. Percentage overlap between repertoires was computed as shared unique clonotypes divided by the size of the smaller repertoire. Three approaches were used to assess repertoire richness: RTK rarefaction, the Chao1 estimator, and Recon v2.1 estimates of unobserved clonotypes. For all TCRbeta clonotypes obtained by the gDNA method from a handful of donors, generation probabilities were computed with OLGA. TCRdb carries this immuneACCESS record with in-frame sequences only. Its versions omit some clonotypes, under half of them owing to an unresolved V gene in the studies checked, with the rest unexplained. The V and J calls and clone size are taken from that table; D and trimming were inferred from the DNA. This sample holds under 600,000 clones; roughly 97% were observed only once. The top ten hold 0.055% to 0.07% of the sample.

The donors were healthy, HIV-negative adults with no recently reported acute infections or vaccinations. Every donor was a Caucasian adult residing in Nashville, Tennessee, USA. CD4+ T cells were enriched by magnetic negative selection, after which naive cells were positively selected on CD45RA and the negative fraction was taken as the memory subset. Blood was collected by leukapheresis, and PBMCs were isolated by Ficoll-Histopaque density gradient centrifugation and then cryopreserved in liquid nitrogen vapor phase. Analytical flow cytometry was used to check the purity and quantity of each magnetically sorted T cell population. Genomic DNA was isolated from every sorted fraction and measured by UV absorbance on a Nanodrop 2000c. The V and J ends are trimmed by 4 bases and 1 base, leaving 15 bases between them. The CDR3 covers 17 residues, taking in both the cysteine and the phenylalanine. The retained sequence is limited to the CDR3, 51 bases, with the frame set at the first base. CDR1 and CDR2, per the germline V gene (reference sequence), are SGHNT and YYREEE.

The receptor was derived from a woman aged 30 to 39 in good health. Specimen: naive CD4+ T cells sorted from blood. This sample's cell subset or site label indicates: CD45RA+ positively selected. The chain couples TRBV5-4 to TRBJ2-6; matching of 6 bases hints at TRBD2 as the D gene. CDR3 region: CASSVLALSSGANVLTF. The bases are TGTGCCAGCAGCGTACTAGCACTGTCTTCTGGGGCCAACGTCCTGACTTTC.